The rows below give T cell receptor beta chains drawn from one sample of a study of blood T cell repertoires in COVID-19. Profiling relied on immunoSEQ multiplex PCR, and the TCRdb table lists in-frame clones only, not all of them. The table includes approximately 110,000 clones, less than 90% detected once. Sample: peripheral blood. The receptor source for this set is a woman in her sixties with acute or convalescent COVID-19. The CDR3 runs from the conserved cysteine through the conserved F or W. A D gene is named only where the DNA matches it firmly. Expanded clones get a size class; other rows say once, few or many, or leave the size out.

>TRBV28|TRBJ1-5|-|14|-
TGTGCCAGCACCCGGGACAACCGCAATCAGCCCCAGCATTTT
CASTRDNRNQPQHF
>TRBV7-9|TRBJ2-7|TRBD1|14|-
TGTGCCAGCAGCTTCCAGGGGGCCTCTTACGAGCAGTACTTC
CASSFQGASYEQYF
>TRBV4-1|TRBJ1-1|TRBD1|16|-
TGCGCCAGCAGCCGAGCCGGGACAGGGGGCACAAGTGAAGCTTTCTTT
CASSRAGTGGTSEAFF
>TRBV5-4|TRBJ1-4|TRBD1|15|-
TGTGCCAGCAGCCCGGGGACAGGGGGAAGTGGAAAACTGTTTTTT
CASSPGTGGSGKLFF
>TRBV5-1|TRBJ2-7|TRBD2|16|-
TGCGCCAGCAGCTCGGGGGGGCAGGGCATCACCTACGAGCAGTACTTC
CASSSGGQGITYEQYF
>TRBV10-3|TRBJ1-2|-|14|-
TGTGCCATCAGCCCAACCGGCGGGGGTAGGGGCTACACCTTC
CAISPTGGGRGYTF
>TRBV27|TRBJ1-6|TRBD1|14|-
TGTGCCAGCAGCCGACAGGGGATAGATTCACCCCTCCACTTT
CASSRQGIDSPLHF
>TRBV15|TRBJ1-1|TRBD1|13|-
TGTGCCTCTGGACAGGGTTTGAACACTGAAGCTTTCTTT
CASGQGLNTEAFF
>TRBV7-2|TRBJ1-4|-|15|-
TGTGCCAGCAGCTTAGATCGGGTCTTGGGTGAAAAACTGTTTTTT
CASSLDRVLGEKLFF
>TRBV7-2|TRBJ1-4|-|15|-
TGTGCCAGCAGCTTAGTAGGGGCCTATAATGAAAAACTGTTTTTT
CASSLVGAYNEKLFF
>TRBV19|TRBJ2-1|-|13|-
TGTGCCAGTAGTATAGGAGAGGTCCATGAGCAGTTCTTC
CASSIGEVHEQFF
>TRBV9|TRBJ2-7|TRBD1|14|-
TGTGCCAGCAGCGTGGGACAGGGTGGATACGAGCAGTACTTC
CASSVGQGGYEQYF
>TRBV29-1|TRBJ1-1|TRBD1|14|once
TGCAGCGCTACAGGGGGAGGCACGAACACTGAAGCTTTCTTT
CSATGGGTNTEAFF
>TRBV6-5|TRBJ2-1|TRBD2|13|-
TGTGCCAGCAGCCTAAACGGACTAGCTGAGCAGTTCTTC
CASSLNGLAEQFF
>TRBV5-1|TRBJ2-2|TRBD1|15|-
TGCGCCAGCAGCTTGGGAGGGGGCTACACCGGGGAGCTGTTTTTT
CASSLGGGYTGELFF
>TRBV7-2|TRBJ2-3|TRBD2|14|-
TGTGCCAGCAGTCTAGCGGGAGCGACAGATACGCAGTATTTT
CASSLAGATDTQYF
>TRBV7-2|TRBJ2-1|-|14|-
TGTGCCAGCAGCTTAGCGAGGGTAAACAATGAGCAGTTCTTC
CASSLARVNNEQFF
>TRBV28|TRBJ1-3|TRBD1|17|-
TGTGCCAGCAGTTCCCTCCTGACAGGGGGCTATGGAAACACCATATATTTT
CASSSLLTGGYGNTIYF
>TRBV19|TRBJ2-3|-|17|-
TGTGCCAGTATGAGGGGACGCGGGCGGGGAAGCACAGATACGCAGTATTTT
CASMRGRGRGSTDTQYF
>TRBV27|TRBJ2-1|TRBD1|15|-
TGTGCCAGCAGTTTATGGGGACAGGGGCCCAATGAGCAGTTCTTC
CASSLWGQGPNEQFF
>TRBV10-3|TRBJ1-5|-|13|once
TGTGCCATCAGTATGGGGGCCAATCAGCCCCAGCATTTT
CAISMGANQPQHF
>TRBV18|TRBJ2-2|TRBD1|16|-
TGTGCCAGCTCGCTATCGACAGGGGCCAACACCGGGGAGCTGTTTTTT
CASSLSTGANTGELFF
>TRBV21-1|TRBJ1-2|-|12|-
TGTGCCACCCGAAGACAGGGCTATGGCTACACCTTC
CATRRQGYGYTF
>TRBV7-2|TRBJ1-5|-|15|-
TGTGCCAGCAGCTTATTAGGGGGGGCAGGGCAGCCCCAGCATTTT
CASSLLGGAGQPQHF
>TRBV6-5|TRBJ2-7|-|11|-
TGTGCCAGCAGACTAGTTGGCGAGCAGTACTTC
CASRLVGEQYF
>TRBV25-1|TRBJ1-1|-|14|-
TGTGCCAGCAGTGATAGCCCGGGGAACACTGAAGCTTTCTTT
CASSDSPGNTEAFF
>TRBV9|TRBJ2-6|TRBD1|16|-
TGTGCCAGCAGCCCGACAGGGGGCGGAGGGGCCAACGTCCTGACTTTC
CASSPTGGGGANVLTF
>TRBV18|TRBJ1-1|-|13|-
TGTGCCAGCAGCAGGGGTTTGGACACTGAAGCTTTCTTT
CASSRGLDTEAFF
>TRBV24-1|TRBJ2-7|-|14|-
TGTGCCACCAGATTCAGTGGGGCCTCCTACGAGCAGTACTTC
CATRFSGASYEQYF
>TRBV19|TRBJ1-4|-|14|-
TGTGCCAGTAGTGCGGCGGGGGTTGGGGAAAAACTGTTTTTT
CASSAAGVGEKLFF
>TRBV5-4|TRBJ1-1|-|15|many
TGTGCCAGCAGCTTGAGGGGGATTATGAACACTGAAGCTTTCTTT
CASSLRGIMNTEAFF
>TRBV10-3|TRBJ1-3|-|14|-
TGTGCCATCAGTGACCCAACTAAAGGAAACACCATATATTTT
CAISDPTKGNTIYF
>TRBV19|TRBJ1-1|TRBD1|14|-
TGTGCCAGTAGCCACAGGGGAATGAACACTGAAGCTTTCTTT
CASSHRGMNTEAFF
>TRBV7-3|TRBJ2-5|TRBD2|19|-
TGTGCCAGCAGCTTAGCAGGGCTAGCGGGAGAAGCGGACCAAGAGACCCAGTACTTC
CASSLAGLAGEADQETQYF
>TRBV19|TRBJ1-3|TRBD1|14|-
TGTGCCAGTAGTCAGGGGGGATCTGGAAACACCATATATTTT
CASSQGGSGNTIYF
>TRBV12-5|TRBJ2-2|TRBD2|16|-
TGTGCTAGTGGCCGCATAGCGGGGGGGAACACCGGGGAGCTGTTTTTT
CASGRIAGGNTGELFF
>TRBV6-6|TRBJ1-5|-|15|-
TGTGCCAGCAGTTACCGGGCGGAAGGGGGTCAGCCCCAGCATTTT
CASSYRAEGGQPQHF
>TRBV7-3|TRBJ2-3|-|13|-
TGTGCCAGCAGCCCTCAGGTGACAGATACGCAGTATTTT
CASSPQVTDTQYF
>TRBV18|TRBJ1-4|-|16|-
TGTGCCAGCTCACCTAGCGCACCGGGGGGGAATGAAAAACTGTTTTTT
CASSPSAPGGNEKLFF
>TRBV13|TRBJ2-7|TRBD2|18|once
TGTGCCAGCAGCTTAACGGCTAGCGGGAGTCGGTTTTCGGACGAGCAGTACTTC
CASSLTASGSRFSDEQYF
>TRBV5-1|TRBJ2-7|TRBD1|15|-
TGCGCCAGCAGCTTGACAGGGGGCGCAGGTTACGAGCAGTACTTC
CASSLTGGAGYEQYF
>TRBV3-1/TRBV3-2|TRBJ2-2|-|14|few
TGTGCCAGCAGCCTTACCGGGAGTACCGGGGAGCTGTTTTTT
CASSLTGSTGELFF
>TRBV30|TRBJ2-5|TRBD2|14|-
TGTGCCTGGAGTAGGGTAGCGGGAGTGGAGACCCAGTACTTC
CAWSRVAGVETQYF
>TRBV27|TRBJ1-6|TRBD1|14|-
TGTGCCAGCAGTTTACAGGGGGTATTTTCACCCCTCCACTTT
CASSLQGVFSPLHF
>TRBV12-3/TRBV12-4|TRBJ2-7|-|12|once
TGTGCCAGCAGTCCTCTCCAGCGCGAGCAGTACTTC
CASSPLQREQYF
>TRBV7-7|TRBJ2-3|TRBD2|16|-
TGTGCTAGCAGCTTAGGTCAGACTAGCGGGCTAGATACGCAGTATTTT
CASSLGQTSGLDTQYF
>TRBV29-1|TRBJ2-1|TRBD2|15|-
TGCAGCGTTCCCCGGACTAGCGGGAGGAACAATGAGCAGTTCTTC
CSVPRTSGRNNEQFF
>TRBV6-6|TRBJ1-6|-|15|few
TGTGCCAGCAGTTACCTGGCAGGGCATAATTCACCCCTCCACTTT
CASSYLAGHNSPLHF
>TRBV9|TRBJ2-7|TRBD2|15|-
TGTGCCAGCAGCTTGAGCGGGGGATACGCCTACGAGCAGTACTTC
CASSLSGGYAYEQYF
>TRBV28|TRBJ1-5|-|14|-
TGTGCCAGCAGGCGGACAGATGGGAGGGAGCCCCAGCATTTT
CASRRTDGREPQHF
>TRBV11-2|TRBJ2-1|-|16|-
TGTGCCAGCAGTCAAACGGGAAAGAAGAGGTACAATGAGCAGTTCTTC
CASSQTGKKRYNEQFF
>TRBV5-8|TRBJ2-5|-|16|-
TGTGCCAGCGGCCCCTGGACAAACACCATCCAAGAGACCCAGTACTTC
CASGPWTNTIQETQYF
>TRBV20-1|TRBJ1-1|TRBD1|11|-
TGCAGTGCTCCGCAGGGGGCTGAAGCTTTCTTT
CSAPQGAEAFF
>TRBV4-1|TRBJ2-2|TRBD2|16|-
TGCGCCAGCAGCCCGGGACTAGCGGGAGCGTACGGGGAGCTGTTTTTT
CASSPGLAGAYGELFF
>TRBV5-4|TRBJ2-7|TRBD1|15|-
TGTGCCAGCAGCTTGCTGGCAGGGGGCCCCTACGAGCAGTACTTC
CASSLLAGGPYEQYF
>TRBV19|TRBJ1-1|-|13|-
TGTGCCAGTAGTATTAGACAGAAACATAAAGCTTTCTTT
CASSIRQKHKAFF
>TRBV18|TRBJ1-2|TRBD1|14|-
TGTGCCAGCTCACCATTGCAGGGGGCAAATGGCTACACCTTC
CASSPLQGANGYTF